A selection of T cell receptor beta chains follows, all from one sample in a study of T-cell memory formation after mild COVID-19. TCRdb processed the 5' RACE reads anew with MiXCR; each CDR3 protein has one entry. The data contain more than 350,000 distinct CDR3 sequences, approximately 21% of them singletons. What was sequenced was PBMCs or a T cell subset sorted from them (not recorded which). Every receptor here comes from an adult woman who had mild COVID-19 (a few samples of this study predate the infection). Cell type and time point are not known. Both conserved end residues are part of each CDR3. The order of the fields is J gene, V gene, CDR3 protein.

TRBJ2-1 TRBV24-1 CATSDLVVAGDEQFF
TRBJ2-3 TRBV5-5 CASSLEGRASGVVGTDTQYF
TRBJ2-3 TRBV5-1 CASSSRTGGTSTDTQYF
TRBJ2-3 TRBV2 CASRRDRLDTQYF
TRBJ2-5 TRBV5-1 CASSFTYQETQYF
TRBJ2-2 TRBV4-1 CASSHPGQRGDGGLFF
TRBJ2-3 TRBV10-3 CAIRGSTDTQYF
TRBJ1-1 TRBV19 CASSTIGGATTEAFF
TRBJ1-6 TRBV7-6 CASSSQQWGGSPLHF
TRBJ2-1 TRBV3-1 CASSTSGRAMGEQFF
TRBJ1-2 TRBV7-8 CASSLEGTGYTF
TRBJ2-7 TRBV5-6 CASSLISSSYEQYF
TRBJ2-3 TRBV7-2 CASSPRTGSTDTQYF
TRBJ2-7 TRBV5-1 CASSFGQGVRDEQYF
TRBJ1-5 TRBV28 CASSYRVNQPQHF
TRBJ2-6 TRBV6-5 CASSPGAGANVLTF
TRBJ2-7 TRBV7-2 CASSLAEYAYEQYF
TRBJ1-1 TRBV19 CASRTPAGGNTEAFF
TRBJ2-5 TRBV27 CASGREGPWETQYF
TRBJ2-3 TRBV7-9 CASSLGIAEITDTQYF
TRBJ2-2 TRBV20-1 CSARAAGLGSGELFF
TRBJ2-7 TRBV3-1 CASYGGEPPYEQYF
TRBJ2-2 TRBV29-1 CSVQTSENTGELFF
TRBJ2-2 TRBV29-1 CSVAGAGELFF
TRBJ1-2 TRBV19 CASSPGQGLGGYTF
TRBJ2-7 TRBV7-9 CASSPGSHEQYF
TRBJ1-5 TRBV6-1 CASSEQGVSLNNQPQHF
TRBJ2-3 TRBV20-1 CSASAGTGATDTQYF
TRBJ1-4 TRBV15 CATSRATSTGEKLFF